Listed below are T cell receptor beta chains from one sample, sequenced in a study of early T cells in non-severe SARS-CoV-2 infection. Each CDR3 protein gets one entry after TCRdb re-called the 5' RACE reads with MiXCR. The table records approximately 66,000 distinct CDR3 sequences, roughly 13% of them present only once. Sequencing used whole blood. These TCRs come from an adult who was a healthcare worker with PCR-confirmed SARS-CoV-2 infection or an uninfected control (not recorded which). CDR3s include the opening cysteine and the closing phenylalanine or tryptophan. D genes are given only for firm matches. Size values are once, few and many counts, or a class for expanded clones, and some rows have none.

>TRBJ2-2|.|TRBV6-2/TRBV6-3|many
TGTGCCAGCAGTTACCGAGTGTTCGGGGAGCTGTTTTTT
CASSYRVFGELFF
>TRBJ2-5|.|TRBV21-1|.
TGTGCCAGCAGCAATATGGGCGCGGGTCAAGAGACCCAGTACTTC
CASSNMGAGQETQYF
>TRBJ2-5|.|TRBV15|few
TGTGCCACCAGCAGAGGGTTAGGAGAGACCCAGTACTTC
CATSRGLGETQYF
>TRBJ1-2|.|TRBV2|many
TGTGCCAGCAGTGCGACGGTAGATTATGGCTACACCTTC
CASSATVDYGYTF
>TRBJ2-3|TRBD1|TRBV4-1|many
TGCGCCAGCAGCCAAGAGGGAACCGGGACAGGGAGCACAGATACGCAGTATTTT
CASSQEGTGTGSTDTQYF
>TRBJ1-5|.|TRBV6-5|.
TGTGCCAGCGGGGGGGCAGGGAATAGCAATCAGCCCCAGCATTTT
CASGGAGNSNQPQHF
>TRBJ1-1|.|TRBV7-8|few
TGTGCCAGCAGCTTAGTGACCGACAAGTGGGGGGCAAATGAAGCTTTCTTT
CASSLVTDKWGANEAFF
>TRBJ2-7|TRBD2|TRBV2|many
TGTGCCAGCAGTGAGTACAGGACCGGGGGGGAGCAGTACTTC
CASSEYRTGGEQYF
>TRBJ1-5|TRBD1|TRBV7-9|many
TGTGCCAGCAGCCCGACAGGGCCCAACAATCAGCCCCAGCATTTT
CASSPTGPNNQPQHF
>TRBJ2-3|TRBD1|TRBV5-1|.
TGCGCCAGCAGCTTGTCCGGGACAGGCACAGATACGCAGTATTTT
CASSLSGTGTDTQYF
>TRBJ1-6|.|TRBV3-1|many
TGTGCCAGCAGCCCAAGAAATTCACCCCTCCACTTT
CASSPRNSPLHF
>TRBJ2-7|TRBD1|TRBV20-1|.
TGCAGTGCTTCACAGGGGCAATCCTACGAGCAGTACTTC
CSASQGQSYEQYF
>TRBJ1-1|.|TRBV20-1|.
TGCAGTGCACGGGGCACTGAAGCTTTCTTT
CSARGTEAFF
>TRBJ2-2|.|TRBV5-1|.
TGCGCCAGCAGCTTGGTCACCCTCACCGGGGAGCTGTTTTTT
CASSLVTLTGELFF
>TRBJ2-1|TRBD2|TRBV7-9|.
TGTGCCAGCAGCCAAACTAGCGGGGGGCTCAATGAGCAGTTCTTC
CASSQTSGGLNEQFF
>TRBJ2-5|.|TRBV30|.
TGTGCCTGGAGTGTACAAGAGACCCAGTACTTC
CAWSVQETQYF
>TRBJ2-1|TRBD2|TRBV10-3|few
TGTGCCATCAGTGACCTTACTAGCGGGGGGGCAATTCAGTTCTTC
CAISDLTSGGAIQFF
>TRBJ2-7|.|TRBV6-6|few
TGTGCCAGCAGCCGAGGACAGACGGACTCCTACGAGCAGTACTTC
CASSRGQTDSYEQYF
>TRBJ2-1|.|TRBV18|.
TGTGCCAGCTCACCCCTGGACGCGTTCGGGGGGTTCTTC
CASSPLDAFGGFF
>TRBJ1-5|.|TRBV2|.
TGTGCCAGCAGTGATTCCATTAGCAATCAGCCCCAGCATTTT
CASSDSISNQPQHF
>TRBJ1-2|.|TRBV5-1|many
TGCGCCAGCAGCTTGGGCCAAGGGACCTATGGCTACACCTTC
CASSLGQGTYGYTF
>TRBJ2-5|TRBD2|TRBV11-2|many
TGTGCCAGCAGATGGGGGAGGGCCCCTCAAGAGACCCAGTACTTC
CASRWGRAPQETQYF
>TRBJ2-1|.|TRBV10-2|few
TGCGCCAGCAAACAGGTTGAGCAGTTCTTC
CASKQVEQFF
>TRBJ2-6|.|TRBV6-1|many
TGTGCCAGCAGTGAAGCGCGCCGACAGACAAGCTCTGGGGCCAACGTCCTGACTTTC
CASSEARRQTSSGANVLTF
>TRBJ1-4|.|TRBV5-5|many
TGTGCCAGCAGCTTTGAGTCAGGGAATGAAAAACTGTTTTTT
CASSFESGNEKLFF
>TRBJ2-1|.|TRBV10-2|.
TGCGCCAGCAGTCCTGACCGTTACAATGAGCAGTTCTTC
CASSPDRYNEQFF
>TRBJ2-3|.|TRBV7-3|few
TGTGCCAGCAGCTTAAACTCAGATACGCAGTATTTT
CASSLNSDTQYF
>TRBJ1-3|.|TRBV6-5|.
TGTGCCAGCAGTTACAACATCTATTCTGGAAACACCATATATTTT
CASSYNIYSGNTIYF
>TRBJ2-5|TRBD1|TRBV24-1|.
TGTGCCACCAGTGGGGGCAGGGGGCGCGTAGAGACCCAGTACTTC
CATSGGRGRVETQYF
>TRBJ2-3|TRBD2|TRBV6-2/TRBV6-3|many
TGTGCCAGCAGTCCCCTGACTAGCGGAATCACAGATACGCAGTATTTT
CASSPLTSGITDTQYF
>TRBJ1-2|.|TRBV5-6|.
TGTGCCAGCAGCTTGGGGCAGGGAACTAACTATGGCTACACCTTC
CASSLGQGTNYGYTF
>TRBJ2-1|.|TRBV24-1|.
TGTGCCACCAGTGAACATGGACGGGGAAACAATGAGCAGTTCTTC
CATSEHGRGNNEQFF
>TRBJ2-7|.|TRBV29-1|.
TGCAGCGAAGACAGAGTCTTTTCCTACGAGCAGTACTTC
CSEDRVFSYEQYF
>TRBJ2-4|.|TRBV3-1|.
TGTGCCAGCAGCCCGGGACTGCTAGCCAAAAACATTCAGTACTTC
CASSPGLLAKNIQYF
>TRBJ2-5|TRBD1|TRBV5-4|few
TGTGCCAGCAGCCTACCGGCGGGACAGGCACAAGAGACCCAGTACTTC
CASSLPAGQAQETQYF
>TRBJ2-1|.|TRBV3-1|.
TGTGCCAGCAGCAAACAGTCGAATGAGCAGTTCTTC
CASSKQSNEQFF
>TRBJ2-1|TRBD2|TRBV20-1|few
TGCAGTGCTAGTAACAGCGGGGGGGCTAATGAGCAGTTCTTC
CSASNSGGANEQFF
>TRBJ2-7|TRBD1|TRBV7-8|many
TGTGCCAGCAGCCAACACGCCGGGACAGCGGACTACGAGCAGTACTTC
CASSQHAGTADYEQYF
>TRBJ1-1|.|TRBV12-3/TRBV12-4|few
TGTGCCAGCAGTTTGTTTAGGGCTGGGCAAAATTTT
CASSLFRAGQNF
>TRBJ1-5|.|TRBV7-9|few
TGTGCCAGCAGCTTAGTCTCCGGCGGGGGCAATCAGCCCCAGCATTTT
CASSLVSGGGNQPQHF
>TRBJ1-4|TRBD1|TRBV4-1|many
TGCGCCAGCAGACCAACTATAGGACAGGGAGATGAAAAACTGTTTTTT
CASRPTIGQGDEKLFF
>TRBJ2-3|.|TRBV24-1|.
TGTGCCACCGGAGATACGCAGTATTTT
CATGDTQYF
>TRBJ2-4|TRBD1|TRBV4-2|.
TGTGCCAGCAGCCAGGAGGACAGGGGAGGTGATCAGTACTTC
CASSQEDRGGDQYF
>TRBJ2-1|.|TRBV20-1|few
TGCAGTCCGAGCGGAGCCTACAATGAGCAGTTCTTC
CSPSGAYNEQFF
>TRBJ2-5|.|TRBV10-1|few
TGCGCCAGCAGTGAGTGGCAGGGCGCCCCTCAGGAGACCCAGTACTTC
CASSEWQGAPQETQYF
>TRBJ2-3|TRBD1|TRBV5-1|.
TGCGCCAGCACCAAGGGACAGCCTTTCACAGATACGCAGTATTTT
CASTKGQPFTDTQYF
>TRBJ1-2|.|TRBV7-9|many
TGTGCCAGCAGCTTAGTTAGCAGGGGCCTTGGCTACACCTTC
CASSLVSRGLGYTF
>TRBJ2-3|.|TRBV7-8|many
TGTGCCAGCAGCTTAGCCGGCGGCCGCACAGATACGCAGTATTTT
CASSLAGGRTDTQYF
>TRBJ2-5|.|TRBV27|many
TGTGCCAGCAGAGACCAAGAGACCCAGTACTTC
CASRDQETQYF
>TRBJ2-1|.|TRBV7-3|many
TGTGCCAGCAGCTTAATCCCCATGGACAGTTTTATGAGCTCCTACAATGAGCAGTTCTTC
CASSLIPMDSFMSSYNEQFF
>TRBJ2-1|.|TRBV7-2|.
TGTGCCAGCAGCTTAGATATCGGGCCGAGCTCCTACAATGAGCAGTTCTTC
CASSLDIGPSSYNEQFF
>TRBJ2-1|TRBD2|TRBV20-1|many
TGCAGTGCTAGAGATTCGAGCGGGGGGTACTACAATGAGCAGTTCTTC
CSARDSSGGYYNEQFF
>TRBJ2-2|.|TRBV7-3|many
TGTGCCAGCAGCTTAGCGTGGGGGCGCAGCACCGGGGAGCTGTTTTTT
CASSLAWGRSTGELFF
>TRBJ2-1|.|TRBV29-1|many
TGCAGCGTAGCCCGGGACTCACGAGTCGTTGAGCAGTTCTTC
CSVARDSRVVEQFF
>TRBJ2-3|TRBD2|TRBV27|once
TGTGCCAGCAGTCCGACTAGCCTCACAGATACGCAGTATTTT
CASSPTSLTDTQYF
>TRBJ2-1|TRBD1|TRBV11-1|many
TGTGCCAGCAGCAACCGGACAGGGGCTGAGCAGTTCTTC
CASSNRTGAEQFF
>TRBJ2-5|.|TRBV29-1|many
TGCAGCGCAGGACACTGGGGAGAGACCCAGTACTTC
CSAGHWGETQYF
>TRBJ1-4|.|TRBV20-1|.
TGCAGTGCTAGAGATTGGGGGAAGCAGAGTCGTGCAACTAATGAAAAACTGTTTTTT
CSARDWGKQSRATNEKLFF
>TRBJ1-3|.|TRBV29-1|.
TGCAGCGTTGTGGGAGACTACTCTGGAAACACCATATATTTT
CSVVGDYSGNTIYF